The 15 T cell receptor beta chains reported below all come from one sample, sequenced in a study of sequential checkpoint blockade in melanoma (dated by TCRdb to about 2019). The treatment or condition label for this specimen denotes: randomized to nivolumab then ipilimumab (arm A) or the reverse (arm B). Library preparation used the immunoSEQ multiplex PCR assay. In its TCRdb copy, this immuneACCESS table keeps in-frame sequences only and misses some clones. Where compared with another copy, unresolved V genes explain less than half of these, and the others have no known cause. Recorded for this sample are roughly 11,000 clones; about four fifths of them occurred a single time. Around half of the sample goes to the ten largest clones. The source material was CD8+ T cells sorted from blood (inferred from file names), sampled from a patient given nivolumab and ipilimumab in sequence. The receptors were gathered from a human donor with melanoma.

The rearrangement joins TRBV6-6 to TRBJ1-1; possibly TRBD1 for D (5 bases). The V end was cut by 0 bases, the J end by 5 bases, with 10 bases between. Germline V lookup: CDR1 MNHNY, CDR2 SVGAGI (reference sequence). The CDR3 is made up of 14 amino acids. The CDR3 protein is CASSYSGLATEAFF. CDR3 in DNA: TGTGCCAGCAGTTACTCGGGACTAGCGACTGAAGCTTTCTTT.

This sequence joins TRBV27 and TRBJ2-1; the match to TRBD2 covers 9 bases. CDR1 and CDR2 from the germline V gene are MNHEY and SMNVEV (reference sequence). This CDR3 contains 15 residues. The V gene end was trimmed by 7 bases and the J gene end by 8 bases; junction bases not matched to a gene: 12. In DNA, the CDR3 is TGTGCCAGCATCGATCGGGCGGGGGGGCTGTATGAGCAGTTCTTC. Its translation is CASIDRAGGLYEQFF.

This chain joins TRBV7-9 and TRBJ1-2, with a weak D call TRBD1 (5 bases). The V gene's germline CDR1 is SEHNR and CDR2 FQNEAQ (reference sequence). The CDR3 extends over 12 amino acids. Deletions cut 3 bases from V and 4 bases from J, with 6 bases between. The CDR3 DNA sequence: TGTGCCAGCAGCTTGGGGGGCTATGGCTACACCTTC. It is translated as CASSLGGYGYTF.

The chain employs TRBV11-2 and TRBJ2-7, with a tentative D call TRBD2 (5 bases). This CDR3 is 13 amino acids long. The germline CDR1 and CDR2 sequences are SGHAT and FQNNGV. Trimming took 2 bases from V and 5 from J, leaving 10 bases between them. The chain's CDR3 is CASSLTGYDEQYF. DNA of the CDR3: TGTGCCAGCAGCTTAACGGGGTACGACGAGCAGTACTTC. Full variable domain (rest looked up from reference TRBV11-2 and TRBJ2-7): EAGVAQSPRYKIIEKRQSVAFWCNPISGHATLYWYQQILGQGPKLLIQFQNNGVVDDSQLPKDRFSAERLKGVDSTLKIQPAKLEDSAVYLCASSLTGYDEQYFGPGTRLTVT.

CDR3 nucleotides: TGTGCCAGCAGCGACACGAACACAGATACGCAGTATTTT. Its translation is CASSDTNTDTQYF. The chain combines TRBV28 with TRBJ2-3; D remains ambiguous. The CDR3 has 13 amino acids. V was trimmed by 6 bases and J by 2 bases, leaving 9 bases between them. Germline V lookup: CDR1 MDHEN, CDR2 SYDVKM. Looking up the rest from reference TRBV28 and TRBJ2-3 gives the full variable domain: DVKVTQSSRYLVKRTGEKVFLECVQDMDHENMFWYRQDPGLGLRLIYFSYDVKMKEKGDIPEGYSVSREKKERFSLILESASTNQTSMYLCASSDTNTDTQYFGPGTRLTVL.

The chain joins TRBV7-2 to TRBJ2-1; 12 bases are shared with TRBD2. The germline gives CDR1 SGHTA, CDR2 FQGNSA. The CDR3 loop spans 18 amino acids. V gave up 5 bases and J gave up 6 bases; unmatched junction bases: 14. The CDR3 DNA reads TGTGCCAGCAGCCAAGGGCCGACTAGCGGGGGAATCTTCAATGAGCAGTTCTTC. This translates into CASSQGPTSGGIFNEQFF.

The chain carries TRBV6-5 and TRBJ2-7; the D gene is possibly TRBD2 (6 bases). Germline V gene data show CDR1 as MNHEY and CDR2 as SVGAGI. The CDR3 loop spans 14 amino acids. Trimming shortened V by 0 bases and J by 5 bases, and 11 bases separated the two germline ends. The CDR3 region has the DNA TGTGCCAGCAGTTACTCGAGCGGGCTAAACGAGCAGTACTTC. It encodes CASSYSSGLNEQYF.

This sequence joins TRBV5-3 and TRBJ2-2; 9 bases are shared with TRBD1. TRBV5-3 is an ORF; its function is uncertain. CDR3 size: 17 residues. J gave up 4 bases and V 4 bases, and 11 bases lay outside the gene matches. The CDR3 region has the DNA TGTGCCAGAAGCCCATGCTGGCGGACAGGGGTCACCGGGGAGCTGTTTTTT. Translated, it gives CARSPCWRTGVTGELFF.

J is TRBJ1-5 and V is TRBV27; 8 bases are shared with TRBD1. V lost 6 bases to trimming and J lost 5 bases; unmatched junction nucleotides: 6. The CDR3 is 14 residues long. CDR1 is MNHEY, CDR2 SMNVEV, per germline (reference sequence). In DNA form, the CDR3 reads TGTGCCAGCAGCCCGACAGGGGCACATCAGCCCCAGCATTTT. Translating it yields CASSPTGAHQPQHF.

The chain recombines TRBV9 with TRBJ2-5; 7 bases align to TRBD2. This CDR3 contains 14 residues. J lost 1 base, V lost 0 bases, and 0 bases had no gene match. Germline V lookup: CDR1 SGDLS, CDR2 YYNGEE. The CDR3 here is CASSVGGGQETQYF. The CDR3 nucleotides read TGTGCCAGCAGCGTAGGCGGGGGCCAAGAGACCCAGTACTTC.

V usage is TRBV5-5 and J usage is TRBJ2-7; TRBD2 might be the D (7 bases). Germline CDR1 SGHKS, CDR2 YYEKEE (reference sequence). V gave up 0 bases and J gave up 1 base, with 11 bases separating them. The CDR3 is 15 amino acids. The CDR3 region is CASSLEGGQSYEQYF. CDR3 DNA: TGTGCCAGCAGCTTGGAGGGGGGGCAGTCCTACGAGCAGTACTTC.

The V call is TRBV6-1, the J call TRBJ2-7, with D possibly being TRBD1 (7 bases). Deletions cut 6 bases from V and 4 bases from J, with 19 bases between. The CDR3 is 15 residues long. In germline, CDR1 is MNHNS, CDR2 SASEGT. The CDR3 nucleotides read TGTGCCAGCAGCGTCTTGGAGGGGGCGACGTACGAGCAGTACTTC. Translation gives CASSVLEGATYEQYF.

This clone was counted only a few times. The rearrangement links TRBV6-9 to TRBJ1-2, with 9 bases fitting TRBD1. Unmatched junction bases numbered 13, after V lost 5 bases and J lost 3 bases. Germline V CDR1 and CDR2: MNHGY, SVAAGI. The CDR3 consists of 17 residues. The CDR3 spells CASSARDRVVVDYGYTF. CDR3 DNA: TGTGCCAGCAGTGCCCGGGACAGGGTCGTGGTGGACTATGGCTACACCTTC.

The chain is built from TRBV2 and TRBJ2-7, with a weak D call TRBD1 (6 bases). Germline lookup yields CDR1 SNHLY and CDR2 FYNNEI. With 2 bases removed from V and 1 base from J, the gap between germline ends came to 15 bases. There are 16 residues in the CDR3. The CDR3 nucleotides are TGTGCCAGCAGTGAACGGCGGCAGGGGTGGTCCTACGAGCAGTACTTC. Its protein product is CASSERRQGWSYEQYF.

The rearrangement links TRBV9 to TRBJ2-5; tentative D call: TRBD1 (5 bases). Trimming pared 0 bases from V and 1 base from J, leaving 10 bases between. The CDR3 has 15 amino acids. CDR1 is SGDLS, CDR2 YYNGEE, per germline. In DNA form, the CDR3 reads TGTGCCAGCAGCGTAGACGGACACCTCCAAGAGACCCAGTACTTC. Its translation: CASSVDGHLQETQYF.